These 12 T cell receptor beta chains originate from one sample sequenced in a study of post-analysis software for immune sequencing data. Study-wide results and limits: Controls showed lower frequencies than patients for five or six TRBV segments, and TRBV5-6, TRBV5-1 and TRBV20-1 were among these.

Unique molecular identifiers were carried by the TCR beta cDNA libraries. One entry per CDR3 protein, called by TCRdb with MiXCR from the PCR reads. The sample includes roughly 400,000 distinct CDR3 sequences, more than 30% seen only once; the top ten take 7.6%. No antigens are known for them. The sequencing sample was made of blood. These receptors originate from a girl aged 2 to 9 with multiple sclerosis.

The gene calls are TRBV14 and TRBJ1-1, with 8 bases matching TRBD1. Germline loops: CDR1 SGHDN, CDR2 FVKESK. CDR3 length: 14 residues. V gave up 5 bases and J gave up 4 bases; unmatched junction bases: 6. CDR3 loop: CASSAKQGGTEAFF. For the CDR3, the DNA is TGTGCCAGCAGCGCCAAACAGGGGGGCACTGAAGCTTTCTTT.

This clonotype has just one count. One end of the junction is discordant with germline, which a read error may explain. CDR3 region: CAGRLTRDSSYEQYF. CDR3 coding DNA: TGTGCCGGCAGACTGACTAGGGACAGCTCCTACGAGCAGTACTTC. The chain combines TRBV7-2 with TRBJ2-7; TRBD1 might be the D (7 bases). Germline values: CDR1 SGHTA, CDR2 FQGNSA. The CDR3 length is 15 residues.

This sequence joins TRBV6-4 and TRBJ1-2; D is perhaps TRBD1 (5 bases). The length of the CDR3 is 17 residues. From germline, CDR1 is MRHNA and CDR2 SNTAGT. With 4 bases removed from V and 2 bases from J, the gap between germline ends came to 20 bases. CDR3 nucleotide sequence: TGTGCCAGCAGTGCCAACCTCCTTGAGCGGGACAACTATGGCTACACCTTC. The encoded protein is CASSANLLERDNYGYTF.

This clonotype was observed once. V and J are TRBV7-2 and TRBJ1-1; D remains ambiguous. CDR1 is SGHTA, CDR2 FQGNSA, per germline. The CDR3 consists of 14 residues. Between the trimmed V and J ends, which lost 6 bases and 0 bases, there was a span of 11 bases. The chain's CDR3 is CASRRSGLNTEAFF. The CDR3 region has the DNA TGTGCCAGCAGGCGATCGGGCCTGAACACTGAAGCTTTCTTT.

The chain uses TRBV9 and TRBJ2-5; D gene uncertain. Trimming stripped 0 bases from V and 4 bases from J, with 13 bases between. Germline V gene lookup returns CDR1 SGDLS and CDR2 YYNGEE. The CDR3 is 15 residues long. In DNA, the CDR3 is TGTGCCAGCAGCGTAGGAGGTCGGAAGGGAGAGACCCAGTACTTC. This translates into CASSVGGRKGETQYF.

The chain employs TRBV28 and TRBJ2-1; 7 bases map to TRBD2. V shed 2 bases and J 8 bases; nucleotides not matched to a gene: 12. This CDR3 contains 16 residues. The V gene's germline CDR1 is MDHEN and CDR2 SYDVKM. This chain's CDR3 is CASSLVSGLVRDEQFF. DNA for the CDR3: TGTGCCAGCAGTTTAGTAAGTGGACTAGTGAGAGATGAGCAGTTCTTC.

The rearrangement links TRBV6-1 to TRBJ2-5; 7 positions match TRBD2. This CDR3 is 18 amino acids long. V lost 2 bases and J lost 1; bases outside the gene matches: 13. From germline, CDR1 is MNHNS and CDR2 SASEGT. The CDR3, as DNA: TGTGCCAGCAGTGAATTAGTTTTCGGTGCGGGGGTCCAAGAGACCCAGTACTTC. Translated, it gives CASSELVFGAGVQETQYF.

This chain uses TRBV6-4 with TRBJ1-2; D remains ambiguous. Trimming stripped 2 bases from V and 4 bases from J, with 11 bases between. CDR1 MRHNA and CDR2 SNTAGT come from the germline V gene. The CDR3 extends over 14 amino acids. CDR3 sequence (DNA): TGTGCCAGCAGTGACAAGGGCCACTCCTATGGCTACACCTTC. Protein: CASSDKGHSYGYTF.

Comments on this clonotype: Germline is not matched at one junction end, which may reflect a read error. The chain couples TRBV4-2 to TRBJ1-2; D remains unclear. Germline CDR1 is LGHNA and CDR2 is YNFKEQ. The CDR3 sequence is 13 residues long. CDR3 in DNA: TGTGCCAGCAGCAAAGATTGGAGTCGTGGCTACACCTTC. Translation gives CASSKDWSRGYTF.

This clonotype was counted many times. This rearrangement joins TRBV29-1 to TRBJ2-1; 8 bases are shared with TRBD1. The CDR3 spans 13 residues. Germline V gives CDR1 SQVTM, CDR2 ANQGSEA. The CDR3 coding sequence is TGCAGTGCCGACAGGGGAGTTATCAATGAGCAGTTCTTC. Its translation: CSADRGVINEQFF.

The chain couples TRBV5-8 to TRBJ1-1; 7 bases agree with TRBD1. The CDR3 spans 14 residues. The germline V gene encodes CDR1 SGHTS and CDR2 YDEGEE. Germline trimming cut 7 bases from V and 4 bases from J; bases unmatched to any gene: 10. The CDR3 reads CASVRFPGGTEAFF. CDR3 DNA sequence: TGTGCCAGCGTCCGTTTCCCAGGGGGCACTGAAGCTTTCTTT.

This clonotype was picked up a small number of times. The chain is built from TRBV7-9 and TRBJ2-5; 14 nucleotides match TRBD2. This CDR3 region has 18 residues. The V gene end was trimmed by 2 bases and the J gene end by 2 bases; junction bases not matched to a gene: 7. Germline-derived CDR1 and CDR2 are SEHNR and FQNEAQ (reference sequence). The CDR3 sequence: CASSLPGLAGVKQETQYF. CDR3 DNA: TGTGCCAGCAGCTTACCGGGACTAGCGGGAGTAAAGCAAGAGACCCAGTACTTC.